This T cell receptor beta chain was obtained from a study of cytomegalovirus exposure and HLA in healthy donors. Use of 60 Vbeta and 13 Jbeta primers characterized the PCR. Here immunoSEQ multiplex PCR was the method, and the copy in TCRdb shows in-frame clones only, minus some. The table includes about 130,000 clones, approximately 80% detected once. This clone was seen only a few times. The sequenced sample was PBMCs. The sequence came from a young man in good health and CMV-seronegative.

CDR3 DNA sequence: TGTGCCAGCAGCTTAGGAGGACAGGGCTCCTACGAGCAGTACTTC. Residues: CASSLGGQGSYEQYF. The J gene is TRBJ2-7, the V gene TRBV13; TRBD1 matches 8 bases. The V segment lost 0 bases and the J segment 0 bases; nucleotides outside the gene matches: 1. This CDR3 is 15 amino acids long. CDR1 and CDR2 from the germline V gene are PRHDT and FYEKMQ (reference sequence).